This TCR beta chain originates from a study of T cell changes during pregnancy in multiple sclerosis. The CDR3 is 14 amino acids. The germline V gene has CDR1 MNHEY and CDR2 SMNVEV (reference sequence). The germline V and J ends were trimmed by 4 bases and 7 bases, with 11 bases remaining between them. Measured with immunoSEQ multiplex PCR; TCRdb has only the in-frame clones, and not every one. Among fewer than 70,000 clones listed, about 88% were seen once. The input for sequencing was peripheral blood, taken in the first trimester of pregnancy. The sequence derives from a female donor with multiple sclerosis, enrolled in a pregnancy study. This sequence joins TRBV27 and TRBJ1-6; D gene uncertain. The CDR3 protein is CASSWRETNSPLHF. CDR3 bases: TGTGCCAGCAGTTGGAGGGAGACCAATTCACCCCTCCACTTT.